This paragraph covers one TCR beta chain sequence. Repertoires were generated with immunoSEQ multiplex PCR, while TCRdb's copy carries only in-frame clones and drops some. The table has over 200,000 clones, about 88% seen once. The sample is drawn from a study of blood T cell repertoires in COVID-19. Study in general: The United States, Italy and Spain were the sources of the acute and convalescent COVID-19 samples. Sources were T cells, B-cell-depleted T cells, or PBMCs; the material itself was cDNA or gDNA.

The receptor was isolated from a woman aged 35 to 49 who had recovered from COVID-19. Sequencing used peripheral blood.

This CDR3 is CASSSSRSPLHF. The CDR3 nucleotides read TGTGCCAGCAGCTCAAGCCGCTCACCCCTCCACTTT. The chain has TRBV11-2 and TRBJ1-6, with D unclear. V dropped 4 bases and J dropped 10 bases, with 8 bases sitting between them. Germline assignment: CDR1 SGHAT and CDR2 FQNNGV. CDR3 length equals 12 residues.